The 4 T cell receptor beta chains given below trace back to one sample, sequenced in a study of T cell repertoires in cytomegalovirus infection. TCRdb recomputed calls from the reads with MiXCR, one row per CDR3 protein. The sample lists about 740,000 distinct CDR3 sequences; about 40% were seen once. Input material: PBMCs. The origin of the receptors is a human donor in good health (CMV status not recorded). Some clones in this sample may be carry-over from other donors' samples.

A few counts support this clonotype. The DNA for the CDR3 is TGTGCCAGCAGCCCCGGGACTCCCATATACAATGAGCAGTTCTTC. This codes for CASSPGTPIYNEQFF. This chain connects TRBV6-1 to TRBJ2-1; TRBD2 is a possible D gene (6 bases). Germline V gives CDR1 MNHNS, CDR2 SASEGT. The V gene lost 6 bases and the J gene lost 4 bases, with 16 bases spanning the gap. This CDR3 is 15 amino acids long.

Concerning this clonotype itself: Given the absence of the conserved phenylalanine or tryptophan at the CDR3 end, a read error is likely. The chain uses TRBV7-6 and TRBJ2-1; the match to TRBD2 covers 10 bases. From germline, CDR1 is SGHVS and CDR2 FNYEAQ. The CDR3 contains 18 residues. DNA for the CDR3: TGTGCCAGTAGCTTCCCCGCGACTAGCGGGTTGAGGGGCGATGAGCAGTTCTTA. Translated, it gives CASSFPATSGLRGDEQFL.

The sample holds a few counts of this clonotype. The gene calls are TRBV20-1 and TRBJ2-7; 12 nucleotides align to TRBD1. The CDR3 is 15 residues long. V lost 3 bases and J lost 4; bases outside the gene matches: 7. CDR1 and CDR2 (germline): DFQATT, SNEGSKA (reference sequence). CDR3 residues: CSASPGTGGIYEQYF. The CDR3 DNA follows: TGCAGTGCTAGCCCCGGGACAGGGGGCATATACGAGCAGTACTTC.

This CDR3 is CASSWTGISNQPQHF. The CDR3 DNA sequence: TGTGCCAGCAGTTGGACAGGGATAAGCAATCAGCCCCAGCATTTT. The chain uses TRBV28 and TRBJ1-5, with TRBD1 identical over 8 bases. The CDR3 length is 15 residues. Germline V gives CDR1 MDHEN, CDR2 SYDVKM. Trimming removed 4 bases from V and 1 base from J; junction bases left unmatched: 3.